The present T cell receptor (beta chain) was sequenced within a study of T cell responses to AZD1222 COVID-19 vaccine. Findings and limits, study-wide: Just a handful of AZD1222 recipients tested seropositive at baseline. Spike-specific TCR breadth and depth were elevated following two AZD1222 doses. Females made up more of the donors, who were largely white British, and clonal diversity may have come out too low.

The CDR3 extends over 10 amino acids. Germline CDR1 reads KGHSH; CDR2 reads LQKENI. Trimming removed 6 bases at V and 13 bases at J, with 10 bases between. Note on this clone: Its target is not known.

Method: immunoSEQ multiplex PCR; TCRdb's copy keeps in-frame clones and lacks some. The top ten hold approximately 4.2% of the sample, which has roughly 80,000 clones, around 90% seen once. The chain couples TRBV18 to TRBJ2-4, with D possibly being TRBD1 (6 bases). Specimen: peripheral blood, collected on day 0 of AZD1222 vaccination. This clonotype originated in an adult in good health. The CDR3, as DNA: TGTGCCAGCTCTGGGGACACACAGTACTTC. Translation: CASSGDTQYF.